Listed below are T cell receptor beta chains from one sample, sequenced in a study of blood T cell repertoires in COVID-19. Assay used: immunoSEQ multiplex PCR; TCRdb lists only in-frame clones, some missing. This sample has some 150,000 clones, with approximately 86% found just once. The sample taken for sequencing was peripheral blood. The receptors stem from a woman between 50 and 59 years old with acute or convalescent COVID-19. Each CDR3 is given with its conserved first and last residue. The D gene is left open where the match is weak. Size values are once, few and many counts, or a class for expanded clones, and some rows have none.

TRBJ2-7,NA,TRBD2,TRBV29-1,TGCAGCGGAACGGCTAGCGGGACCTACGAGCAGTACTTC,CSGTASGTYEQYF
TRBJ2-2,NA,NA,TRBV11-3,TGTGCCAGCAGCTTAGGAGGGGGGGCCAACACCGGGGAGCTGTTTTTT,CASSLGGGANTGELFF
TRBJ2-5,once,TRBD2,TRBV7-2,TGTGCCAGCAGCTTAGGGGCGACTAGCGGGGGGGAGGAGACCCAGTACTTC,CASSLGATSGGEETQYF
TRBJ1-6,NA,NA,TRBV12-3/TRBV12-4,TGTGCCAGCAGTTTTAATCTTCCCCTCCACTTT,CASSFNLPLHF
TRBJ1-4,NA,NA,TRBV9,TGTGCCAGCAGCGTAGGAGGACGGGGGGAAAAACTGTTTTTT,CASSVGGRGEKLFF
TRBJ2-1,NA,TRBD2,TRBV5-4,TGTGCCAGCAGCTTGGAACTAGCGGGAGTAGGGAATGAGCAGTTCTTC,CASSLELAGVGNEQFF
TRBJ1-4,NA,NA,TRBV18,TGTGCCAGCTCACCGTATAGTCGGTCTAATGAAAAACTGTTTTTT,CASSPYSRSNEKLFF
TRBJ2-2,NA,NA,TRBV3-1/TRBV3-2,TGTGCCAGCAGCCCCCCGCTAGGCACCGGGGAGCTGTTTTTT,CASSPPLGTGELFF
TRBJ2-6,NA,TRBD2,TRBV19,TGTGCCAGTAGTATAGATCTTTCAGCGGGAGTGGCCCTTGCGGGGGCCAACGTCCTGACTTTC,CASSIDLSAGVALAGANVLTF
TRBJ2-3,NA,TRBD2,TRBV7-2,TGTGCCAGCAACCGGGGGGGGGACACAGATACGCAGTATTTT,CASNRGGDTDTQYF
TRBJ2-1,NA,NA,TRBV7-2,TGTGCCAGCAGCCCCCAGGGGCTTGAGCAGTTCTTC,CASSPQGLEQFF
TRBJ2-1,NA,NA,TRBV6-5,TGTGCCAGCAGTTCGAGGGTGGAGCAGTTCTTC,CASSSRVEQFF
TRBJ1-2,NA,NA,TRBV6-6,TGTGCCAGCCATTCCTCAACAGGGACGAGCTATGGCTACACCTTC,CASHSSTGTSYGYTF
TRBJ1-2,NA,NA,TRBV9,TGTGCCAGCAGCGTCGGGGCTAACTATGGCTACACCTTC,CASSVGANYGYTF
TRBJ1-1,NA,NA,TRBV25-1,TGTGCCAGCAGCCCGAGTCAGGGGCGGACTGAAGCTTTCTTT,CASSPSQGRTEAFF
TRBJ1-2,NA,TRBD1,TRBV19,TGTGCCAGCCGACAGGGGAGGAATGGCTACACCTTC,CASRQGRNGYTF
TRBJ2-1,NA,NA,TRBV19,TGTGCCAGTAACCCGGGACAGGGAGCCCCCCTTAGCGGGGAGATCTCCTACAATGAGCAGTTCTTC,CASNPGQGAPLSGEISYNEQFF
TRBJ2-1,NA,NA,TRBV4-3,TGCGCCAGCAGCCAAGACCCAGAGGGCAGCTCCTACAATGAGCAGTTCTTC,CASSQDPEGSSYNEQFF
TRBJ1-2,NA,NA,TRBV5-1,TGCGCCAGCAGCTTGGGACAGAACTATGGCTACACCTTC,CASSLGQNYGYTF
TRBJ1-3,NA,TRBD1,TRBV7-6,TGTGCCAGCAGCTCGGGACAGAAATTAGGAAACACCATATATTTT,CASSSGQKLGNTIYF
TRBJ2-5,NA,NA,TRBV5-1,TGCGCCAGCAGCTTGGCCACAGGGTCCATTCCCCAAGAGACCCAGTACTTC,CASSLATGSIPQETQYF
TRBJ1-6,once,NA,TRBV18,TGTGCCAGCTCACCACAGAGCTCCTATAATTCACCCCTCCACTTT,CASSPQSSYNSPLHF
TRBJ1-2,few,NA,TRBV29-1,TGCAGCGTTGACGAGGTTGGGGGCTACACCTTC,CSVDEVGGYTF
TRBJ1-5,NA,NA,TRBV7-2,TGTGCCAGCAGCTTACAGGGCAATCAGCCCCAGCATTTT,CASSLQGNQPQHF
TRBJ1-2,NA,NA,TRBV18,TGTGCCAGCTCACTCGAGGACAATGGCTACACCTTC,CASSLEDNGYTF
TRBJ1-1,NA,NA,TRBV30,TGTGCCTGTCCGGACAAGATGAACACTGAAGCTTTCTTT,CACPDKMNTEAFF
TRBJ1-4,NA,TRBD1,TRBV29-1,TGCAGCGTGACAGGGGGCACTAATGAAAAACTGTTTTTT,CSVTGGTNEKLFF
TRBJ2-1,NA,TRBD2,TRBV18,TGTGCCAGCTCACCGGGCAGCGGGGGTGGCTCCTACAATGAGCAGTTCTTC,CASSPGSGGGSYNEQFF
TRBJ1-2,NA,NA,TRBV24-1,TGTGCCACCAGTGATCGAGGTAACTATGGCTACACCTTC,CATSDRGNYGYTF
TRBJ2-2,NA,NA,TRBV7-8,TGTGCCAGCAGCTTAGCCCGACAGGGACTCACCGGGGAGCTGTTTTTT,CASSLARQGLTGELFF
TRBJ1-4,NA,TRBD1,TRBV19,TGTGCCAGTAAGAGGAAACAGGGGGCTGCTAATGAAAAACTGTTTTTT,CASKRKQGAANEKLFF
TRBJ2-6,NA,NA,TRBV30,TGTGCCTCGCATAGTGTGGCCAACGTCCTGACTTTC,CASHSVANVLTF
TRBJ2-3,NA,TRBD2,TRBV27,TGTGCCAGCACAATAGCGGGAGGCACAGATACGCAGTATTTT,CASTIAGGTDTQYF
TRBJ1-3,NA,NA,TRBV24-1,TGTGCCACCAGTGATTTGCAAATCATGGAGAGCTCTGGAAACACCATATATTTT,CATSDLQIMESSGNTIYF
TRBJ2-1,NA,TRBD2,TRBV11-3,TGTGCCAGCAGCCTAGCGGGAGGACTTTCTCACAATGAGCAGTTCTTC,CASSLAGGLSHNEQFF
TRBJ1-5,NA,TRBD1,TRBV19,TGTGCCAGTAGCGGGACAGGGGGCCGAGATCAGCCCCAGCATTTT,CASSGTGGRDQPQHF
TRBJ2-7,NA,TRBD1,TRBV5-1,TGCGCCAGCAGCTCAGGGACAGCGACCTACGAGCAGTACTTC,CASSSGTATYEQYF
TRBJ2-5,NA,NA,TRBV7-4,TGTGCCAGCAGCTTATCCCGGGAGTCATACAGGGGCTTTATCGTTCAGTACTTC,CASSLSRESYRGFIVQYF
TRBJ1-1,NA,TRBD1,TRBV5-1,TGCGCCAGCAGCTCCCTGACAGGGGGGAACACTGAAGCTTTCTTT,CASSSLTGGNTEAFF
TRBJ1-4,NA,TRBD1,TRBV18,TGTGCCAGCTCCCGATCGACAGGGATTAATGAAAAACTGTTTTTT,CASSRSTGINEKLFF
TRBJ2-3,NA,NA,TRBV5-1,TGCGCCAGCAGCTCGAGGGGACAGGGCTGGGGGCTAGCGGGAGACATCGCCCCAGATACGCAGTATTTT,CASSSRGQGWGLAGDIAPDTQYF
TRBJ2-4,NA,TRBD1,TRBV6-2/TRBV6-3,TGTGCCAGCAGTTACCCAGGGGGCGGGTTTGCCGGCATTCAGTACTTC,CASSYPGGGFAGIQYF
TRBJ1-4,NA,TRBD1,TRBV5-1,TGCGCCACTGGACAGGGCCCTAATGAAAAACTGTTTTTT,CATGQGPNEKLFF
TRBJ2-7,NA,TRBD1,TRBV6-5,TGTGCCAGCAGTTACTCGCGAGACAGGGGAAACGAGCAGTACTTC,CASSYSRDRGNEQYF
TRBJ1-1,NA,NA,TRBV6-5,TGTGCCAGCAGTTACGGCCAGGGGACTGAAGCTTTCTTT,CASSYGQGTEAFF
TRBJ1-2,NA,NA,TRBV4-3,TGCGCCAGCAGCCTTCTACTTCTGGATGGCTACACCTTC,CASSLLLLDGYTF
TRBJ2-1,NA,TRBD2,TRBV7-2,TGTGCCAGCAGCTTAGCCGGCCTTCGGGGGGACCCCGGGTTCTTC,CASSLAGLRGDPGFF
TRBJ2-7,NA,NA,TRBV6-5,TGTGCCAGCAGTTACTCGGGACAACTGAGCGAGCAGTACTTC,CASSYSGQLSEQYF
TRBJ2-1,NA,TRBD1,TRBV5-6,TGTGCCAGCAGCCCGGGACAGGGCCTCTACAATGAGCAGTTCTTC,CASSPGQGLYNEQFF
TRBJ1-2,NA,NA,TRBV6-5,TGTGCCAGCAGTCCAGGTTACCCAGCTAACTATGGCTACACCTTC,CASSPGYPANYGYTF
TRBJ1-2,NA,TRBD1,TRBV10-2,TGCGCCAGCAGTGACGGACAGGGGGCGTTTGGCTACACCTTC,CASSDGQGAFGYTF
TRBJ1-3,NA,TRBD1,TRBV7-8,TGTGCCAGCAGCCCCACGGGACAGAGCTCTGGAAACACCATATATTTT,CASSPTGQSSGNTIYF
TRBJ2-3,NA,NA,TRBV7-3,TGTGCCAGCAGCTACAGACAGGGCACAGATACGCAGTATTTT,CASSYRQGTDTQYF
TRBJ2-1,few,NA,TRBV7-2,TGTGCCAGCAGCTTAGCAGGCAGGCATCCCTACAATGAGCAGTTCTTC,CASSLAGRHPYNEQFF
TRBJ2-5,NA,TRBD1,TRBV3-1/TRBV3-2,TGTGCCAGCAGCCACGGGGAGCTGACAGGGGGATTCAAGACCCAGTACTTC,CASSHGELTGGFKTQYF
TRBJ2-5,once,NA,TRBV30,TGTGCCTGGAGTGTGAGCGCGGGTGGGGAGACCCAGTACTTC,CAWSVSAGGETQYF
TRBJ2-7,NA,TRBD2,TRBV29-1,TGCAGCGTGACTAGCGGAACCTACGAGCAGTACTTC,CSVTSGTYEQYF
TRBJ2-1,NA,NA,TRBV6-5,TGTGCCAGCAGTTACTCCGACGACCAGCGCGGTATCTTC,CASSYSDDQRGIF
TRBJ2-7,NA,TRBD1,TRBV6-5,TGTGCCAGCAGTCGTTCCGGGACAGGGCACGAGCAGTACTTC,CASSRSGTGHEQYF
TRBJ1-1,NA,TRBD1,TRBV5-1,TGCGCCAGCAGCTCCGGGACAGGGGATGTTGTTGCGGCTTTCTTT,CASSSGTGDVVAAFF